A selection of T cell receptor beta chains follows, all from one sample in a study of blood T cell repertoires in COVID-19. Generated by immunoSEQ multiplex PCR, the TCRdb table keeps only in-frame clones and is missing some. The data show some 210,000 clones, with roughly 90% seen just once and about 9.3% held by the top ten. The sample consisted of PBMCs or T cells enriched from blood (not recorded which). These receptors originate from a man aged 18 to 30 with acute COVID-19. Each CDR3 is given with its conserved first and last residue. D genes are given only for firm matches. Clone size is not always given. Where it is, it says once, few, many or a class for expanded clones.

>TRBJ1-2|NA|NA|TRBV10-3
TGTGCCATCAGTCAGGGCAACTATGGCTACACCTTC
CAISQGNYGYTF
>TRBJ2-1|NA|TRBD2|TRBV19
TGTGCCAGTCGGAGAGCGGGAGCAGGTAATGAGCAGTTCTTC
CASRRAGAGNEQFF
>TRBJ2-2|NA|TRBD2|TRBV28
TGTGCCAGCAGTTTCTCCGGGACTAGCGGGACCACCGGGGAGCTGTTTTTT
CASSFSGTSGTTGELFF
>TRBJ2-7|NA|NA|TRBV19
TGTGCCAGTAGTATTACCCCCCAGGGTAGCCACGAGCAGTACTTC
CASSITPQGSHEQYF
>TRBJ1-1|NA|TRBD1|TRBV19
TGTGCCAGTAGTATAGTTGGGACAGCCATGAACACTGAAGCTTTCTTT
CASSIVGTAMNTEAFF
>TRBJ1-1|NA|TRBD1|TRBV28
TGTGCCAGTCGTACAGGGGGCGCGACTGAAGCTTTCTTT
CASRTGGATEAFF
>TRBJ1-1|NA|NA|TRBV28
TGTGCCAGCAGTTTAGACAGGAACACTGAAGCTTTCTTT
CASSLDRNTEAFF
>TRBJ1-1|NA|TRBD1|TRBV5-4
TGTGCCAGCAGCCCAAGGGGGCCCGGCACTGAAGCTTTCTTT
CASSPRGPGTEAFF
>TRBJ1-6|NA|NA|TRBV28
TGTGCCAGCAGCCTTCCCCCTATCGGGAAGGCCTCCTATAATTCACCCCTCCACTTT
CASSLPPIGKASYNSPLHF
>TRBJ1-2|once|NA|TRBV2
TGTGCCAGCAGTGAGCGGGCAGTCTATGGCTACACCTTC
CASSERAVYGYTF
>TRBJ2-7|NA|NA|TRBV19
TGTGCCAGTAGGGGAGGGGGCGAGCAGTACTTC
CASRGGGEQYF
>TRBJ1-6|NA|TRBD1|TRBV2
TGTGCCAGTAAATCAGGGGGCTATTCACCCCTCCACTTT
CASKSGGYSPLHF
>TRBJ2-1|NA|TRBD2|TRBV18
TGTGCCAGCTCAACCGGGACTAGCGGGAGCAATGAGCAGTTCTTC
CASSTGTSGSNEQFF
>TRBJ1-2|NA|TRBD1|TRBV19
TGTGCCAGTAGTATGGGGACAGGGGACGGCTACACCTTC
CASSMGTGDGYTF
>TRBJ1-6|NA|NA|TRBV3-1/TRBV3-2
TGTGCCAGCAGCCAAGATTTGAGGAATTCACCCCTCCACTTT
CASSQDLRNSPLHF
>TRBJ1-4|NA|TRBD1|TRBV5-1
TGCGCCAGCAGCTTGGGAAACAGGGGTAGAGGAGAAAAACTGTTTTTT
CASSLGNRGRGEKLFF
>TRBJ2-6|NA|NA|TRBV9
TGTGCCAGCAGCGTAGTTGAAGGGGCGCCTGGGGCCAACGTCCTGACTTTC
CASSVVEGAPGANVLTF
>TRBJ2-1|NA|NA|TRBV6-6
TGTGCCAGCAGTTACGGTAGCGGAACCTACAATGAGCAGTTCTTC
CASSYGSGTYNEQFF
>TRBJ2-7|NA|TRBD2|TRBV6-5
TGTGCCAGCAGGTCAACTAGCGCTTCCTACGAGCAGTACTTC
CASRSTSASYEQYF
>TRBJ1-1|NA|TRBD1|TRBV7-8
TGTGCCAGCAGCTTTGGACAGGCCACTGAAGCTTTCTTT
CASSFGQATEAFF
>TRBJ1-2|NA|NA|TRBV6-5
TGTGCCAGCAGTCTGACACCTAACTATGGCTACACCTTC
CASSLTPNYGYTF
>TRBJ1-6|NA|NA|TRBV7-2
TGTGCCAGCAGCTCTGCAACTTGGAATTCACCCCTCCACTTT
CASSSATWNSPLHF
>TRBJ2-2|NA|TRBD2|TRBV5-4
TGTGCCAGCAGCATCCGCGGGAGCTTCAACACCGGGGAGCTGTTTTTT
CASSIRGSFNTGELFF
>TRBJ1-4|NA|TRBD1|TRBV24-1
TGTGCCACCAGTGATACCCGGAGGACAGGGGATGAAAAACTGTTTTTT
CATSDTRRTGDEKLFF
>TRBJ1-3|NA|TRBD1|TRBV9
TGTGCCAGCAGCGTTCGGACAGGGGTAGACACCATATATTTT
CASSVRTGVDTIYF
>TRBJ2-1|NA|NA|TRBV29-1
TGCAGCGTTGAATGGGAGGGGGGTAACAATGAGCAGTTCTTC
CSVEWEGGNNEQFF
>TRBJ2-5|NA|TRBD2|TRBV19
TGTGCCAGTAGCGTTATACTAGCGGGAGAGGAGACCCAGTACTTC
CASSVILAGEETQYF
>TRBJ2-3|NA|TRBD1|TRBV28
TGTGCCAGCAGTTTATCCGGGACAGGGGGAGCAGATACGCAGTATTTT
CASSLSGTGGADTQYF